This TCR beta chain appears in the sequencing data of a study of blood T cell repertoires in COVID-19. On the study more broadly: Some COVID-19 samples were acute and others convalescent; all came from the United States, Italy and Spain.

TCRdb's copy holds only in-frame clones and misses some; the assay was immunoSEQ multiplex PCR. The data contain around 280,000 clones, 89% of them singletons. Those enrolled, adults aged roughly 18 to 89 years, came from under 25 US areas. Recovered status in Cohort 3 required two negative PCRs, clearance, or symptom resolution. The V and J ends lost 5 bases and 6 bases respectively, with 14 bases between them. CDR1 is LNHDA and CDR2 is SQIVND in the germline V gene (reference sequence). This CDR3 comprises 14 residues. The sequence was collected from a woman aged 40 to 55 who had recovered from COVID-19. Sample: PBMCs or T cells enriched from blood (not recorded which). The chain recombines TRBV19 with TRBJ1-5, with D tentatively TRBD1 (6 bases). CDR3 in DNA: TGTGCCAGTAGTTTACAGGGTATTGGTCAGCCCCAGCATTTT. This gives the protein CASSLQGIGQPQHF. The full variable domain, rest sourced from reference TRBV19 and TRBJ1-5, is DGGITQSPKYLFRKEGQNVTLSCEQNLNHDAMYWYRQDPGQGLRLIYYSQIVNDFQKGDIAEGYSVSREKKESFPLTVTSAQKNPTAFYLCASSLQGIGQPQHFGDGTRLSIL.